This T cell receptor beta chain stems from a study of T-cell memory formation after mild COVID-19. At the level of the study: TCR clusters showed largely donor specificity.

Concerning this clonotype itself: Its antigen remains unidentified.

With constant-segment primers, 5'RACE yielded cDNA libraries of TCR alpha and TCR beta that carried sample barcodes and UMIs. TCRdb recomputed calls from the 5' RACE reads with MiXCR, one row per CDR3 protein. The sample holds about 57,000 distinct CDR3 sequences, over 9% seen once. The CDR3 consists of 15 residues. V gave up 3 bases and J gave up 3 bases; unmatched junction bases: 4. Germline V CDR1 and CDR2: SGHRS, YFSETQ. Study findings and constraints: CD4+ clones that contracted lay mainly in CM and EM; CD8+ ones lay in EMRA.

The receptor was isolated from a man younger than 35 who had mild COVID-19 (a few samples of this study predate the infection). Cell type and time point are not known. The chain has TRBV5-1 and TRBJ1-1; 11 nucleotides match TRBD1. The sequenced sample was PBMCs or a T cell subset sorted from them (not recorded which). CDR3 sequence reads: CASSSPGQGDTEAFF. Here the CDR3 DNA reads TGCGCCAGCAGCTCACCGGGACAGGGGGACACTGAAGCTTTCTTT.